This T cell receptor beta chain was sequenced for a study of glioma-infiltrating T cells. The study's findings and limits: Very few CDR3 sequences were shared between tissue and blood. Above-expected tissue-blood divergence occurred in all gliomas, most in low-grade ones.

Using RNA template, CDR3s of TCR alpha and beta were amplified with iRepertoire arm-PCR. For one-step reverse transcription and amplification, about 90-450 ng of tissue mRNA or PBMC total RNA was used. TCRdb re-analysed the multiplex PCR reads in MiXCR, keeping a single row per CDR3 protein. In the table there are roughly 200,000 distinct CDR3 sequences, 32% of which are singletons. This clonotype has ten or more counts. What it recognizes is unknown. V dropped 0 bases and J dropped 5; count of bases not matched to a gene: 7. The CDR3 loop spans 16 amino acids. CDR1 and CDR2 (germline): LNHNV, YYDKDF (reference sequence).

This chain links TRBV15 with TRBJ1-2, with TRBD1 matching 9 bases. This TCR came from a human donor with low-grade glioma or glioblastoma, undergoing nonglioma brain surgery, or in good health (not recorded which). The sequencing input was glioma tissue, nonneoplastic brain tissue, or PBMCs (not recorded which). Here the CDR3 reads CATSRDAGTGFYGYTF. As DNA, the CDR3 is TGTGCCACCAGCAGAGATGCCGGGACAGGGTTTTATGGCTACACCTTC.